The rows below give T cell receptor beta chains drawn from one sample of a study of control samples from healthy donors and cancer patients. Method: immunoSEQ multiplex PCR; TCRdb's copy keeps in-frame clones and lacks some. This table holds 120,000 to 150,000 clones, approximately 91% found once. Specimen: blood. These TCRs come from a man aged 30-40 years in good health. Each CDR3 is given with its conserved first and last residue. The D gene is left open where the match is weak. Clone sizes are given selectively: once, few, many, or a class where the clone is expanded.

j_gene: TRBJ1-1
d_gene: -
v_gene: TRBV12-3/TRBV12-4
abundance: -
CDR3nt: TGTGCCAGCGGTATTGGGGCTGACCTAGCTTTCTTT
CDR3aa: CASGIGADLAFF

j_gene: TRBJ1-1
d_gene: -
v_gene: TRBV5-6
abundance: -
CDR3nt: TGTGCCAGCAGCTTTCAGGGTCTAACTGAAGCTTTCTTT
CDR3aa: CASSFQGLTEAFF

j_gene: TRBJ1-5
d_gene: TRBD1
v_gene: TRBV27
abundance: -
CDR3nt: TGTGCCAGCAAAGCACAGGGGGCCGGGCAGCCCCAGCATTTT
CDR3aa: CASKAQGAGQPQHF

j_gene: TRBJ1-5
d_gene: TRBD1
v_gene: TRBV30
abundance: -
CDR3nt: TGTGCCTGGAGTGTCAGGGGGCGCGGTCAGCCCCAGCATTTT
CDR3aa: CAWSVRGRGQPQHF

j_gene: TRBJ1-1
d_gene: -
v_gene: TRBV7-9
abundance: -
CDR3nt: TGTGCCAGCAGCTTAGTGTTGGGGAACACTGAAGCTTTCTTT
CDR3aa: CASSLVLGNTEAFF

j_gene: TRBJ1-5
d_gene: TRBD1
v_gene: TRBV19
abundance: -
CDR3nt: TGTGCCAGTAGTATCTACGGACAGGCGGGTCAGCCCCAGCATTTT
CDR3aa: CASSIYGQAGQPQHF

j_gene: TRBJ2-7
d_gene: TRBD2
v_gene: TRBV9
abundance: -
CDR3nt: TGTGCCAGCAGCGTAACGGCGGGGGGTGGTCGCGAGCAGTACTTC
CDR3aa: CASSVTAGGGREQYF

j_gene: TRBJ1-5
d_gene: -
v_gene: TRBV28
abundance: once
CDR3nt: TGTGCCAGCAGTCGTGACAGGCTAGCTCAGCCCCAGCATTTT
CDR3aa: CASSRDRLAQPQHF

j_gene: TRBJ2-3
d_gene: -
v_gene: TRBV19
abundance: -
CDR3nt: TGTGCCAGTAACCCCTCGTTGAGTGCAGATACGCAGTATTTT
CDR3aa: CASNPSLSADTQYF

j_gene: TRBJ1-2
d_gene: -
v_gene: TRBV5-4
abundance: -
CDR3nt: TGTGCCAGCAGCTTGGCGACAGACTATGGCTACACCTTC
CDR3aa: CASSLATDYGYTF

j_gene: TRBJ2-7
d_gene: -
v_gene: TRBV7-6
abundance: -
CDR3nt: TGTGCCAGCAGCTCCAGCGTGGGGTCCCCGCGCGAGCAGTACTTC
CDR3aa: CASSSSVGSPREQYF

j_gene: TRBJ2-7
d_gene: -
v_gene: TRBV11-2
abundance: -
CDR3nt: TGTGCCAGCAGCTTAGATCGAGCAGCCGAGCAGTACTTC
CDR3aa: CASSLDRAAEQYF

j_gene: TRBJ2-7
d_gene: -
v_gene: TRBV19
abundance: -
CDR3nt: TGTGCCAGTAGTGATTCATGGAACTCCGAGCAGTACTTC
CDR3aa: CASSDSWNSEQYF

j_gene: TRBJ2-5
d_gene: -
v_gene: TRBV12-5
abundance: -
CDR3nt: TGTGCTAGTGGACCAGGGCGAGAGACCCGGTACTTC
CDR3aa: CASGPGRETRYF

j_gene: TRBJ1-2
d_gene: TRBD1
v_gene: TRBV14
abundance: -
CDR3nt: TGTGCCAGCAGCCATGAACAGGGGCCCTATGGCTACACCTTC
CDR3aa: CASSHEQGPYGYTF

j_gene: TRBJ2-3
d_gene: -
v_gene: TRBV15
abundance: -
CDR3nt: TGTGCCACCAGCAGAGACGGGTCGGGGGTGAGCACAGATACGCAGTATTTT
CDR3aa: CATSRDGSGVSTDTQYF